This T cell receptor (beta chain) was identified during a study of blood T cell repertoires in COVID-19. As for the study in general: The samples span acute and convalescent COVID-19 from the United States, Italy and Spain.

The germline gives CDR1 SEHNR, CDR2 FQNEAQ (reference sequence). The CDR3 sequence is 14 residues long. The V gene end was trimmed by 5 bases and the J gene end by 8 bases; junction bases not matched to a gene: 7. Methods used by the authors: Reference gene primer amplification yielded estimated nucleated cell counts. Measured with immunoSEQ multiplex PCR; TCRdb has only the in-frame clones, and not every one. That table furnishes V, J and clone size, whereas the DNA furnished D and trimming. The repertoire holds 250,000 to 300,000 clones, with over 70% as singletons. This TCR derives from a woman older than 75 with acute or convalescent COVID-19. J is TRBJ1-4 and V is TRBV7-9, with TRBD1 identical over 8 bases. The sequenced sample consisted of peripheral blood. CDR3 loop: CASSVGQGREKLFF. The CDR3 DNA follows: TGTGCCAGCAGCGTAGGACAGGGACGGGAAAAACTGTTTTTT.